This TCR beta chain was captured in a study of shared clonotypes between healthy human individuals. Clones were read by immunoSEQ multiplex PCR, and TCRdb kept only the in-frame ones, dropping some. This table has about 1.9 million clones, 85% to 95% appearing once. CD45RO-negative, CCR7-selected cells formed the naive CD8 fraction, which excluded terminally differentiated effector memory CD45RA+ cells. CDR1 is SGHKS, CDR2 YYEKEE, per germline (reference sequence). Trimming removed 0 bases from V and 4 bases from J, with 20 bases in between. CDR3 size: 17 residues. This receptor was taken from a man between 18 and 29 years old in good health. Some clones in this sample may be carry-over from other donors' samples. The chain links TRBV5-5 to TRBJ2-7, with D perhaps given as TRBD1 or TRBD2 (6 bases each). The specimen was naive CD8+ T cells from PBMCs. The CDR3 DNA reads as TGTGCCAGCAGCTTGGATTTCTGGGGGGCGCCGGGGTACGAGCAGTACTTC. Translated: CASSLDFWGAPGYEQYF.